The following is a TCR beta chain sequence with its context. The target antigen is unknown. These data come from a study of regulatory T cells in long-lasting Graves disease. Overall study: Graves' patients diagnosed newly had used antithyroid drugs under 3 months. Study-level results: A reduction in accuracy may have resulted from the small sample size.

This CDR3 is built from 17 residues. The germline gives CDR1 SEHNR, CDR2 FQNEAQ (reference sequence). With 5 bases clipped from V and 1 base from J, the junction kept 12 bases outside the gene matches. Documented time point: newly diagnosed GD, antithyroid drugs for less than 3 months. After RNA was extracted from PBMCs, the TCR library was made from it. iRepertoire HTBI primers and Arm-PCR of CDR3 regions built TCR beta libraries. TCRdb re-analysed the multiplex PCR reads in MiXCR, keeping a single row per CDR3 protein. The top ten clones hold approximately 17% of a sample with 350,000 to 500,000 distinct CDR3 sequences, less than 15% of them seen once. In addition, the sample was reused for a study of T cells in Graves' hyperthyroidism and ophthalmopathy. That source reports: First-round RT-PCR with HTBI primers amplified the TCR CDR3 region. Most expanded thyroid clonotypes above 0.001 recurred in blood.

The chain links TRBV7-9 to TRBJ2-7; 9 bases map to TRBD1. The clonotype originates from a woman aged 50 to 60 with Graves disease. The sequencing used peripheral blood mononuclear cells (PBMCs), collected at new diagnosis, from a patient treated with antithyroid drugs. CDR3 nucleotides: TGTGCCAGCAGCCGCACAGGGGGCCAGCTGCTTTCCTACGAGCAGTACTTC. Protein product: CASSRTGGQLLSYEQYF. The full variable domain, rest sourced from reference TRBV7-9 and TRBJ2-7, is DTGVSQNPRHKITKRGQNVTFRCDPISEHNRLYWYRQTLGQGPEFLTYFQNEAQLEKSRLLSDRFSAERPKGSFSTLEIQRTEQGDSAMYLCASSRTGGQLLSYEQYFGPGTRLTVT.